The clone carrying this T cell receptor beta chain appeared once. Its antigen is undetermined. V lost 4 bases and J 4 bases, leaving 20 bases between the germline ends. Germline CDR1 and CDR2: SGHKS and YYEKEE (reference sequence). This CDR3 is 17 amino acids long. This specimen belongs to a study of T cell responses to AZD1222 COVID-19 vaccine. General study findings and limits: Baseline seropositives among AZD1222 recipients totaled only five or six.

Profiling relied on immunoSEQ multiplex PCR, and the TCRdb table lists in-frame clones only, not all of them. Found here are around 150,000 clones, 94% of them singletons; the top ten hold roughly 1.3%. This clonotype originated in an adult in good health. This sequence joins TRBV5-5 and TRBJ2-2; D gene ambiguous. Material: peripheral blood, obtained on day 0 of AZD1222 vaccination. CDR3 DNA sequence: TGTGCCAGCAGCCTCCCTTTTGGTGGGTCTTTCACCGGGGAGCTGTTTTTT. Protein product: CASSLPFGGSFTGELFF.